The table lists the clone carrying this T cell receptor (beta chain) with a few counts. The sample originates from a study of blood T cells in healthy people across ages. A second PCR of about 6 to 11 cycles used a sample-barcoded 5' primer and a J-beta primer mix. Using its own MiXCR run on the 5' RACE reads, TCRdb lists one record per CDR3 protein. The sample includes hundreds of thousands of distinct CDR3 sequences, roughly 50% of them seen just once. The length of the CDR3 is 15 residues. V was pared by 6 bases and J by 7 bases, with 11 bases of the junction left unmatched. Germline lookup yields CDR1 MDHEN and CDR2 SYDVKM.

The chain employs TRBV28 and TRBJ2-5; TRBD2 agrees at 10 bases. This TCR was sampled from a man between 60 and 75 years old in good health. Source material: blood. The CDR3 bases are TGTGCCAGCAGACTAGCGGGACCCCGAGTGGCGACCCAGTACTTC. Residues: CASRLAGPRVATQYF.